This TCR beta chain was found in a study of shared clonotypes between healthy human individuals. Each subset's genomic DNA was shared equally among a number of immunoSEQ plates. Sequencing was performed with immunoSEQ multiplex PCR; in TCRdb, only in-frame clones are kept and a portion is missing. The table lists over a million clones, roughly 96% of them singletons. Germline CDR1 reads SGHTA; CDR2 reads FQGTGA. The CDR3 spans 13 residues. The ends were cut back, 2 bases at V and 6 bases at J, with 10 bases in the middle. This clone appeared once. Free of recent acute infections or vaccinations, the donors were healthy HIV-negative adults. Each donor was a Caucasian adult residing in Nashville, Tennessee.

The sequenced sample consisted of naive CD4+ T cells sorted from blood. As for subset: CD45RA+ positively selected. The chain uses TRBV7-3 and TRBJ2-5; D ambiguous. The receptor comes from a man aged 30-40 years in good health. CDR3 in DNA: TGTGCCAGCAGCTTAGGCCTCTTCCAGACCCAGTACTTC. This codes for CASSLGLFQTQYF. Full variable domain (rest looked up from reference TRBV7-3 and TRBJ2-5): GAGVSQTPSNKVTEKGKYVELRCDPISGHTALYWYRQSLGQGPEFLIYFQGTGAADDSGLPNDRFFAVRPEGSVSTLKIQRTERGDSAVYLCASSLGLFQTQYFGPGTRLLVL.